These T cell receptor beta chains were read from a single sample in a study of post-analysis software for immune sequencing data. TCRdb re-called the PCR reads through MiXCR, storing one row per CDR3 protein. The sample lists approximately 400,000 distinct CDR3 sequences, less than 40% occurring once. The material sequenced was blood. The source of these receptors is a girl under 18 with multiple sclerosis. Each CDR3 is given with its conserved first and last residue. D genes are given only for firm matches. Clone size is stated in some rows and not others, as once, few, many or a class when expanded.

>TRBV7-2|NA|TRBD1|TRBJ2-5
TGTGCCAGCAGCTTCAACGGACAGGGGGCAGAAGAGACCCAGTACTTC
CASSFNGQGAEETQYF
>TRBV6-2/TRBV6-3|few|NA|TRBJ2-3
TGTGCCAGCAGCTCTCTCGCAGATACGCAGTATTTT
CASSSLADTQYF
>TRBV2|few|TRBD1|TRBJ2-1
TGTGCCAGCGGCCACAGGGGCAATGAGCAGTTCTTC
CASGHRGNEQFF
>TRBV6-5|few|NA|TRBJ1-4
TGTGCCAGCAGTTACTCGAAGCAGGGCGATGAAAAACTGTTTTTT
CASSYSKQGDEKLFF
>TRBV20-1|NA|NA|TRBJ2-7
TGCAGTACAATACGGGACGGTTCCTACGAGCAGTACTTC
CSTIRDGSYEQYF
>TRBV6-6|NA|TRBD1|TRBJ2-7
TGTGCCAGCACCACCTACGGGACAGGGTCTTACGAGCAGTACTTC
CASTTYGTGSYEQYF
>TRBV12-3/TRBV12-4|few|TRBD2|TRBJ2-1
TGTGCCAGCAGTGAACTAGCGGGGGACGTCTCGAAAGACAATGAGCAGTTCTTC
CASSELAGDVSKDNEQFF
>TRBV6-2/TRBV6-3|few|NA|TRBJ2-5
TGTGCCAGCAGTTACGACAACAGGGCGGGCCAAGAGACCCAGTACTTC
CASSYDNRAGQETQYF
>TRBV5-1|few|NA|TRBJ2-3
TGCGCCAGCAGCCGATCGACTACTGGCACAGATACGCAGTATTTT
CASSRSTTGTDTQYF
>TRBV9|few|TRBD1|TRBJ2-1
TGTGCCAGCAGCATACAGGGGCAAATCATCAATGAGCAGTTCTTC
CASSIQGQIINEQFF
>TRBV12-3/TRBV12-4|few|TRBD2|TRBJ2-3
TGTGCCAGCAGTTTACGGGAGGGGCGCACAGATACGCAGTATTTT
CASSLREGRTDTQYF
>TRBV12-3/TRBV12-4|NA|NA|TRBJ1-1
TGTGCCAGCAGTTTAGGGCGGGGGCCTGAGACTGAAGCTTTCTTT
CASSLGRGPETEAFF
>TRBV19|NA|NA|TRBJ2-3
TGTGCCAGTAGTACGACCGGGGCGGATACGCAGTATTTT
CASSTTGADTQYF
>TRBV27|few|NA|TRBJ2-1
TGTGCCAGCAGCCTGCTCAACAATGAGCAGTTCTTC
CASSLLNNEQFF
>TRBV6-5|NA|NA|TRBJ1-1
TGTGCCAGCAGTACACGAGGTTTCGTGGGAGGCACTGAAGCTTTCTTT
CASSTRGFVGGTEAFF
>TRBV5-1|few|TRBD1|TRBJ2-1
TGCGCCAGCAGCCCCCCCGTGTTGGGGAAGGGACAGGATGAGCAGTTCTTC
CASSPPVLGKGQDEQFF
>TRBV4-3|NA|TRBD1|TRBJ1-2
TGCGCCAGCAGCCAAACAGGGGGTCTGGGAGATGGCTACACCTTC
CASSQTGGLGDGYTF
>TRBV20-1|NA|TRBD1|TRBJ2-7
TGCAGTGCTATAGCCCCGGGACAGGGCTCCTACGAGCAGTACTTC
CSAIAPGQGSYEQYF
>TRBV4-3|NA|NA|TRBJ1-1
TGCGCCAGCAGCCAAAGTGGGGGCAGTTTGGACACTGAAGCTTTCTTT
CASSQSGGSLDTEAFF
>TRBV20-1|few|NA|TRBJ2-5
TGCAGTGCCGCAGAAGAGACCCAGTACTTC
CSAAEETQYF
>TRBV20-1|few|NA|TRBJ2-1
TGCAGTGCTAGAGTGTCGACCTACAATGAGCAGTTCTTC
CSARVSTYNEQFF
>TRBV24-1|few|TRBD2|TRBJ2-5
TGTGCCACCAGTGAGAATAGCGGGGGGGCCTTTGAGACCCAGTACTTC
CATSENSGGAFETQYF
>TRBV2|few|TRBD1|TRBJ2-1
TGTGCCAGCACCGGACAGGGTATGGGCGAGCAGTTCTTC
CASTGQGMGEQFF
>TRBV6-5|few|TRBD1|TRBJ2-5
TGTGCCAGCAGACCCGGGACAGGGGAGGTTGGGGAGACCCAGTACTTC
CASRPGTGEVGETQYF
>TRBV20-1|NA|NA|TRBJ1-4
TGCAGTGCTAGGAGGGTCCCCTGGGAGGAAAAACTGTTTTTT
CSARRVPWEEKLFF
>TRBV2|once|NA|TRBJ2-1
TGTGCTAGCAGTGACGGAAGGTACAATGAGCAGTTCTTC
CASSDGRYNEQFF
>TRBV7-9|NA|NA|TRBJ2-3
TGTGCCAGCAGCTTATCCATAGATACGCAGTATTTT
CASSLSIDTQYF
>TRBV5-1|few|NA|TRBJ2-7
TGCGCCAGCAGCTTGTACGGAGAAAGCGACGAGCAGTACTTC
CASSLYGESDEQYF
>TRBV20-1|few|NA|TRBJ1-2
TGCAGTGCTCGGGGGTCTACCTCCTATGGCTACACCTTC
CSARGSTSYGYTF
>TRBV5-1|few|TRBD2|TRBJ2-3
TGCGCCAGCAGCCTTCTAGCGGGGGGAACTAGCACAGATACGCAGTATTTT
CASSLLAGGTSTDTQYF
>TRBV5-5|many|NA|TRBJ2-1
TGTGCCAGCAGCTTGTGGGGTAATGAGCAGTTCTTC
CASSLWGNEQFF
>TRBV9|many|NA|TRBJ2-4
TGTGCCAGCAGCCCCCTACCCGAGGGATACACCAAAAACATTCAGTACTTC
CASSPLPEGYTKNIQYF
>TRBV12-3/TRBV12-4|NA|NA|TRBJ2-7
TGTGCCAGCACCCCCCCAAGGGGCGGTGGCGAGCAGTACTTC
CASTPPRGGGEQYF